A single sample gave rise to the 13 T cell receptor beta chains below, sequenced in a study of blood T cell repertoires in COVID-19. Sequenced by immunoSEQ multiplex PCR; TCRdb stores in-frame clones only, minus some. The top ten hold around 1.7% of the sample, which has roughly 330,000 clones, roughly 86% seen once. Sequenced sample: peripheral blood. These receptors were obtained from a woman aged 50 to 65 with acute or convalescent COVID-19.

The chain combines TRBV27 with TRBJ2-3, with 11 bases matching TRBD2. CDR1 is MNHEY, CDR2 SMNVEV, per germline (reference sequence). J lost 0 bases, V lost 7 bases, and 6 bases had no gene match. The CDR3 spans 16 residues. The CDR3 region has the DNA TGTGCCAGCACGGGACTAGCGGCAACTAGCACAGATACGCAGTATTTT. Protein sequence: CASTGLAATSTDTQYF.

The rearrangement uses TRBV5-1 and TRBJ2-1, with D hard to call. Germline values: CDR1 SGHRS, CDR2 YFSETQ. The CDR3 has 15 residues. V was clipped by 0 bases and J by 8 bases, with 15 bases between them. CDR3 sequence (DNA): TGCGCCAGCAGCTTGGAAAACTACTTCGACGATGAGCAGTTCTTC. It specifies CASSLENYFDDEQFF.

This CDR3 reads CASSVRTGDDEQFF. The CDR3 DNA reads TGTGCCAGCAGCGTTCGGACAGGAGACGATGAGCAGTTCTTC. V and J are TRBV9 and TRBJ2-1, with 7 positions matching TRBD1. The CDR3 is 14 residues long. The V segment lost 2 bases and the J segment 8 bases; nucleotides outside the gene matches: 7. Germline V CDR1 and CDR2: SGDLS, YYNGEE. The variable domain in full, completed from reference TRBV9 and TRBJ2-1, reads DSGVTQTPKHLITATGQRVTLRCSPRSGDLSVYWYQQSLDQGLQFLIQYYNGEERAKGNILERFSAQQFPDLHSELNLSSLELGDSALYFCASSVRTGDDEQFFGPGTRLTVL.

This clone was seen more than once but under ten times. The CDR3 here is CASSLGHGNEKLFF. Written as DNA, the CDR3 is TGTGCCAGCAGCTTGGGACACGGTAATGAAAAACTGTTTTTT. The chain combines TRBV7-9 with TRBJ1-4; maybe TRBD1 (6 bases). Germline-derived CDR1 and CDR2 are SEHNR and FQNEAQ (reference sequence). Trimming pared 3 bases from V and 4 bases from J, leaving 9 bases between. The CDR3 has 14 residues.

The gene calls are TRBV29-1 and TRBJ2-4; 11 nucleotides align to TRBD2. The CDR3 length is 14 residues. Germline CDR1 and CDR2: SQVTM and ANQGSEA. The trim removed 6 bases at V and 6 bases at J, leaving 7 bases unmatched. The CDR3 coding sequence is TGCAGCGTCGCGACTAGCGGGGCCTCAAACATTCAGTACTTC. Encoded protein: CSVATSGASNIQYF.

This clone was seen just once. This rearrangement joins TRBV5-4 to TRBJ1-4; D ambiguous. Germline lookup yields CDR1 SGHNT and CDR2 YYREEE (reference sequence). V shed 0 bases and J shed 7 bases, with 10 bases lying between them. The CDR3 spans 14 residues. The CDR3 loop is CASSLAGVGEKLFF. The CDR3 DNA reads TGTGCCAGCAGCTTGGCCGGGGTAGGTGAAAAACTGTTTTTT. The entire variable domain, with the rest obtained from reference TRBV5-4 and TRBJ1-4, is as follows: ETGVTQSPTHLIKTRGQQVTLRCSSQSGHNTVSWYQQALGQGPQFIFQYYREEENGRGNFPPRFSGLQFPNYSSELNVNALELDDSALYLCASSLAGVGEKLFFGSGTQLSVL.

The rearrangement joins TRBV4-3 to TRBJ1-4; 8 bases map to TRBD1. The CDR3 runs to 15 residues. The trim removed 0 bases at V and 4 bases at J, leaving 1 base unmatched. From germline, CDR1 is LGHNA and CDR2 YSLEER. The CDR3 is CASSQETGVNEKLFF. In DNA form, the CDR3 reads TGCGCCAGCAGCCAAGAGACAGGGGTTAATGAAAAACTGTTTTTT.

CDR3 sequence: CASTLGTGGLYGYTF. The CDR3 DNA reads as TGTGCCAGCACCTTGGGGACAGGGGGGCTCTATGGCTACACCTTC. The chain uses TRBV28 and TRBJ1-2; 11 bases agree with TRBD1. Per the germline V gene, CDR1 is MDHEN and CDR2 is SYDVKM. The junction had 8 bases not matched to a gene; V was cut back by 7 bases and J by 4 bases. The CDR3 consists of 15 residues.

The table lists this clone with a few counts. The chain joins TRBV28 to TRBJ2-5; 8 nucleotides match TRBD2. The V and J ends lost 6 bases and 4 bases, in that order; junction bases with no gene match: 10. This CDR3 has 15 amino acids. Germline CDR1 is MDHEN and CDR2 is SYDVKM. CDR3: CASSPGLGGRETQYF. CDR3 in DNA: TGTGCCAGCAGCCCGGGACTAGGAGGTCGAGAGACCCAGTACTTC.

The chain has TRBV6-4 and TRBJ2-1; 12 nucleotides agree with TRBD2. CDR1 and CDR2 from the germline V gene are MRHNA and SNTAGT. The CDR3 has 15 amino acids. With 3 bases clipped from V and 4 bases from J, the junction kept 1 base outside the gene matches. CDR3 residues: CASSETSGSYNEQFF. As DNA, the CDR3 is TGTGCCAGCAGTGAGACTAGCGGGAGTTACAATGAGCAGTTCTTC.

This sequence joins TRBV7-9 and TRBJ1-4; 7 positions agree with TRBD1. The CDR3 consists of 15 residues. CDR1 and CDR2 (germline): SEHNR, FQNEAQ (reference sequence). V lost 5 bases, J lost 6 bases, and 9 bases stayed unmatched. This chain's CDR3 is CASSIRQGAYEKLFF. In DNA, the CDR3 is TGTGCCAGCAGCATCCGACAGGGTGCCTATGAAAAACTGTTTTTT.

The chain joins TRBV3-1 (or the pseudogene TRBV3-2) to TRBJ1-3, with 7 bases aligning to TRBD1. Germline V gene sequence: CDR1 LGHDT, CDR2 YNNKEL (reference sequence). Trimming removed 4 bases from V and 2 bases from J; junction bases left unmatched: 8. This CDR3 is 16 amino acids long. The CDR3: CASSPQGTLTGNTIYF. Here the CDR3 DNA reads TGTGCCAGCAGCCCACAGGGGACCTTAACTGGAAACACCATATATTTT.

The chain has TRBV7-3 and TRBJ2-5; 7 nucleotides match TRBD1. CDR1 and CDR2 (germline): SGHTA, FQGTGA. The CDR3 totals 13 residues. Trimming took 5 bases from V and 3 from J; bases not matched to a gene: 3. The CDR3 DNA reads TGTGCCAGCAGCCCAGGGACAGAAGAGACCCAGTACTTC. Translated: CASSPGTEETQYF.